The rows below give T cell receptor beta chains drawn from one sample of a study of OX40 agonist ivuxolimab in advanced cancers. Sequencing used immunoSEQ multiplex PCR; TCRdb keeps in-frame clones, though not all of them. The sample holds some 70,000 clones, more than 75% seen once. The specimen comprised CD4+ or CD8+ T cells sorted from blood, sampled in a trial of the OX40 agonist ivuxolimab. The receptors derive from an adult with an advanced solid tumor such as melanoma, head and neck, liver or kidney cancer. The CDR3 runs from the conserved cysteine through the conserved F or W. A D gene is named only where the DNA matches it firmly. Part of the rows lack a size; the others show once, few, many or a class for expanded clones.

j_call: TRBJ1-2; d_call: TRBD1; v_call: TRBV7-9; clone_size: NA; cdr3_length: 16; cdr3_aa: CASSLGDREAYYGYTF; cdr3_nt: TGTGCCAGCAGCTTAGGGGACAGGGAAGCTTACTATGGCTACACCTTC
j_call: TRBJ2-7; d_call: NA; v_call: TRBV6-1; clone_size: NA; cdr3_length: 13; cdr3_aa: CASSSGVSYEQYF; cdr3_nt: TGTGCCAGCAGCTCAGGAGTCTCCTACGAGCAGTACTTC
j_call: TRBJ2-3; d_call: NA; v_call: TRBV5-1; clone_size: NA; cdr3_length: 16; cdr3_aa: CASSLDSASSTDTQYF; cdr3_nt: TGCGCCAGCAGCTTGGATTCGGCTTCTAGCACAGATACGCAGTATTTT
j_call: TRBJ2-3; d_call: TRBD1; v_call: TRBV9; clone_size: NA; cdr3_length: 17; cdr3_aa: CASSVAVGDRVADTQYF; cdr3_nt: TGTGCCAGCAGCGTAGCTGTGGGAGACAGGGTGGCAGATACGCAGTATTTT
j_call: TRBJ1-1; d_call: NA; v_call: TRBV21-1; clone_size: NA; cdr3_length: 14; cdr3_aa: CASHDPGPASEAFF; cdr3_nt: TGTGCCAGCCACGACCCGGGACCGGCATCTGAAGCTTTCTTT
j_call: TRBJ2-3; d_call: TRBD2; v_call: TRBV4-3; clone_size: NA; cdr3_length: 16; cdr3_aa: CASSQVGTSVPDTQYF; cdr3_nt: TGCGCCAGCAGCCAAGTCGGGACTAGCGTTCCAGATACGCAGTATTTT
j_call: TRBJ2-1; d_call: NA; v_call: TRBV6-1; clone_size: once; cdr3_length: 14; cdr3_aa: CASTRTAAYNEQFF; cdr3_nt: TGTGCCAGCACCAGGACGGCTGCCTACAATGAGCAGTTCTTC
j_call: TRBJ1-6; d_call: TRBD1; v_call: TRBV18; clone_size: NA; cdr3_length: 16; cdr3_aa: CASSPMGQGRNSPLHF; cdr3_nt: TGTGCCAGCTCACCAATGGGACAGGGACGAAATTCACCCCTCCACTTT
j_call: TRBJ2-5; d_call: TRBD1; v_call: TRBV11-2; clone_size: NA; cdr3_length: 15; cdr3_aa: CASSLDRVYSETQYF; cdr3_nt: TGTGCCAGCAGCTTGGACAGGGTGTATTCCGAGACCCAGTACTTC
j_call: TRBJ2-5; d_call: TRBD2; v_call: TRBV9; clone_size: NA; cdr3_length: 14; cdr3_aa: CASSLGLAKETQYF; cdr3_nt: TGTGCCAGCAGTCTCGGACTAGCTAAAGAGACCCAGTACTTC
j_call: TRBJ2-7; d_call: NA; v_call: TRBV5-1; clone_size: NA; cdr3_length: 14; cdr3_aa: CASSLGNRVYEQYF; cdr3_nt: TGCGCCAGCAGCTTGGGCAACCGAGTCTACGAGCAGTACTTC
j_call: TRBJ1-4; d_call: NA; v_call: TRBV6-1; clone_size: NA; cdr3_length: 14; cdr3_aa: CASATGVSNEKLFF; cdr3_nt: TGTGCCAGCGCAACCGGGGTATCGAATGAAAAACTGTTTTTT
j_call: TRBJ2-5; d_call: NA; v_call: TRBV29-1; clone_size: NA; cdr3_length: 14; cdr3_aa: CSVALGNPQETQYF; cdr3_nt: TGCAGCGTTGCTCTCGGGAACCCTCAAGAGACCCAGTACTTC
j_call: TRBJ1-2; d_call: NA; v_call: TRBV29-1; clone_size: NA; cdr3_length: 12; cdr3_aa: CSAETDTYGYTF; cdr3_nt: TGCAGCGCCGAGACGGATACCTATGGCTACACCTTC
j_call: TRBJ1-2; d_call: TRBD1; v_call: TRBV11-1; clone_size: NA; cdr3_length: 14; cdr3_aa: CASSRRQGANGYTF; cdr3_nt: TGTGCCAGCAGCCGCAGACAGGGGGCGAATGGCTACACCTTC
j_call: TRBJ1-3; d_call: NA; v_call: TRBV6-1; clone_size: NA; cdr3_length: 12; cdr3_aa: CVSRARGNTIYF; cdr3_nt: TGTGTGAGCAGGGCGCGCGGAAACACCATATATTTT
j_call: TRBJ2-5; d_call: TRBD2; v_call: TRBV18; clone_size: NA; cdr3_length: 16; cdr3_aa: CASSPRTSGGQETQYF; cdr3_nt: TGTGCCAGCTCACCTAGGACTAGCGGGGGTCAAGAGACCCAGTACTTC
j_call: TRBJ2-7; d_call: NA; v_call: TRBV19; clone_size: few; cdr3_length: 11; cdr3_aa: CASGRLYEQYF; cdr3_nt: TGTGCCAGTGGCCGGTTGTACGAGCAGTACTTC
j_call: TRBJ2-7; d_call: NA; v_call: TRBV5-6; clone_size: NA; cdr3_length: 13; cdr3_aa: CASSVRDRYEQYF; cdr3_nt: TGTGCCAGCAGCGTCAGGGACCGATACGAGCAGTACTTC
j_call: TRBJ1-3; d_call: TRBD1; v_call: TRBV5-1; clone_size: NA; cdr3_length: 18; cdr3_aa: CASSLASGGEGSGNTIYF; cdr3_nt: TGCGCCAGCAGCTTGGCGTCAGGGGGTGAAGGCTCTGGAAACACCATATATTTT